In this sample, the clone carrying this TCR beta chain turned up many times. The antigen is unknown. Amplification of TCR beta CDR3 regions was performed using RNA transcripts as template. HTBI primers were employed in a first-round RT-PCR of the TCR CDR3. TCRdb redid the calling of the multiplex PCR reads with MiXCR, one entry per CDR3 protein. Seen here are 27,000 or so distinct CDR3 sequences, around 40% observed once, and the top ten hold around a tenth. This sample stems from a study of T cells in Graves' hyperthyroidism and ophthalmopathy. Study-level results: Ophthalmopathy cases were set apart from stable hyperthyroidism by a 13 V-J model. The model's output predicted ophthalmopathy at a median of about 6.5 months prior to onset. Clonotypes that were expanded in thyroid above 0.001 mostly appeared in blood too.

The sequenced sample was blood. This TCR came from a woman between 25 and 40 years old with Graves' hyperthyroidism.

The DNA of the CDR3 is TGTGCCAGCAGCGGTTACAGGGGAACCGGGGAGCTGTTTTTT. Residues: CASSGYRGTGELFF. J is TRBJ2-2 and V is TRBV7-9; 7 bases agree with TRBD1. Losses at the gene ends were 5 bases for V and 5 bases for J; bases not matched to a gene: 5. CDR3 length: 14 residues. CDR1 is SEHNR, CDR2 FQNEAQ, per germline (reference sequence).